These 21 T cell receptor beta chains originate from one sample sequenced in a study of blood T cells in healthy people across ages. Using a J-beta primer mix together with a sample-barcoded 5' primer, a second PCR was run for about 7 to 12 cycles. TCRdb called the 5' RACE reads again in MiXCR, with one record for every CDR3 protein. Among around 1.1 million distinct CDR3 sequences listed, 30% to 40% were seen once. The sample comprised blood. These receptors all come from a man aged 18 to 29 in good health.

As regards this clonotype: Its ends do not fully match the called genes, so a read error is possible. The rearrangement links TRBV4-3 to TRBJ2-7; no reliable D call. CDR1 is LGHNA, CDR2 YSLEER, per germline. The CDR3 covers 13 residues. This chain's CDR3 is CACSQVSGYEQYF. For the CDR3, the DNA is TGCGCCTGCAGCCAAGTCTCTGGGTACGAGCAGTACTTC.

The chain couples TRBV7-2 to TRBJ2-3; 8 bases match TRBD2. The germline V gene has CDR1 SGHTA and CDR2 FQGNSA. The CDR3 is 16 residues long. Unmatched junction bases numbered 4, after V lost 0 bases and J lost 2 bases. Written as DNA, the CDR3 is TGTGCCAGCAGCTTAGCTCCAGCGGGGGCCACAGATACGCAGTATTTT. It is translated as CASSLAPAGATDTQYF.

The chain recombines TRBV7-9 with TRBJ1-5; D might be TRBD1 (5 bases). The germline CDR1 and CDR2 sequences are SEHNR and FQNEAQ (reference sequence). There are 13 residues in the CDR3. The V end lost 5 bases, the J end lost 4 bases, and 9 bases lay between the germline ends. CDR3 sequence reads: CASSVGLNQPQHF. CDR3 nucleotides: TGTGCCAGCAGCGTGGGGCTAAATCAGCCCCAGCATTTT.

This clonotype has only a few counts. The rearrangement links TRBV7-9 to TRBJ1-5, with D possibly matching TRBD1 (5 bases). The V gene lost 5 bases and the J gene lost 3 bases, with 17 bases spanning the gap. Germline V CDR1 and CDR2: SEHNR, FQNEAQ (reference sequence). The CDR3 sequence is 16 residues long. CDR3 region: CASSPWGPTNNQPQHF. CDR3 sequence (DNA): TGTGCCAGCAGCCCATGGGGACCCACGAACAATCAGCCCCAGCATTTT.

This clonotype was observed a handful of times. This chain uses TRBV25-1 with TRBJ1-1; unclear D gene. V was cut by 8 bases and J by 7 bases, with 8 bases left in between. The germline V gene has CDR1 MGHDK and CDR2 SYGVNS. This CDR3 comprises 10 residues. CDR3 sequence: CASYLSEAFF. CDR3 sequence (DNA): TGTGCCAGCTATTTGAGTGAAGCTTTCTTT.

The rearrangement joins TRBV4-3 to TRBJ2-2; D uncertain. Germline V lookup: CDR1 LGHNA, CDR2 YSLEER. There are 17 residues in the CDR3. V lost 1 base to trimming and J lost 2 bases, with 14 bases between them. The CDR3 coding sequence is TGCGCCAGCAGCCAAGGTTTAGTCAGGACCAACACCGGGGAGCTGTTTTTT. Translated: CASSQGLVRTNTGELFF.

The chain combines TRBV6-5 with TRBJ2-3; the match to TRBD2 covers 8 bases. The CDR3 length is 15 residues. The J segment lost 0 bases and the V segment lost 8 bases, leaving 7 bases of the junction unmatched. Germline values: CDR1 MNHEY, CDR2 SVGAGI. Here the CDR3 DNA reads TGTGCCAGCCGAGATAGCGGGGAGAGCACAGATACGCAGTATTTT. Protein: CASRDSGESTDTQYF.

This chain connects TRBV9 to TRBJ1-1, with D uncertain. V was cut by 4 bases and J by 4 bases, with 11 bases left in between. CDR1 and CDR2 from the germline V gene are SGDLS and YYNGEE. This CDR3 has 13 amino acids. CDR3 sequence reads: CASSPSPATEAFF. CDR3 nucleotides: TGTGCCAGCAGCCCATCCCCGGCCACTGAAGCTTTCTTT.

This sequence joins TRBV7-6 and TRBJ1-2; maybe TRBD1 (5 bases). Germline V gene lookup returns CDR1 SGHVS and CDR2 FNYEAQ. Between the trimmed V and J ends, which lost 2 bases and 2 bases, there was a span of 21 bases. The CDR3 is made up of 18 amino acids. CDR3: CASSLRPGREEVNYGYTF. CDR3 nucleotides: TGTGCCAGCAGCTTACGCCCCGGCAGGGAAGAGGTAAACTATGGCTACACCTTC.

The V call is TRBV10-3, the J call TRBJ2-3; tentatively, D is TRBD2 (6 bases). This CDR3 has 16 amino acids. V dropped 0 bases and J dropped 2 bases, with 12 bases sitting between them. Germline V gives CDR1 ENHRY, CDR2 SYGVKD. In nucleotides, the CDR3 is TGTGCCATCAGTGAGTCATGGCGGGGCTCCACAGATACGCAGTATTTT. Amino acid sequence: CAISESWRGSTDTQYF.

This clonotype was seen only a few times. This chain links TRBV20-1 with TRBJ1-6; D is perhaps TRBD1 (6 bases). Trimming took 0 bases from V and 0 from J, leaving 12 bases between them. Germline V gene lookup returns CDR1 DFQATT and CDR2 SNEGSKA (reference sequence). This CDR3 is built from 17 residues. The CDR3 reads CSARDLDRSSYNSPLHF. CDR3 coding DNA: TGCAGTGCTAGAGATCTCGACAGGAGCTCCTATAATTCACCCCTCCACTTT.

Only a few counts were recorded for this clonotype. The rearrangement joins TRBV12-3 or TRBV12-4 to TRBJ2-1, with D possibly matching TRBD2 (6 bases). The CDR3 is made up of 17 amino acids. Trimming removed 3 bases at V and 2 bases at J, with 17 bases between. The CDR3 sequence: CASSFFLGGRAYNEQFF. The CDR3 nucleotides read TGTGCCAGCAGTTTCTTCTTGGGGGGTCGGGCCTACAATGAGCAGTTCTTC.

The chain recombines TRBV21-1 with TRBJ2-5; TRBD2 reflects the table's D call only, with no check against the DNA. TRBV21-1 is termed a pseudogene. The CDR3 runs 18 residues. CDR3 region: CASSKMWWRRRPEETQYF. In nucleotides, the CDR3 is TGTGCCAGCAGCAAAATGTGGTGGAGGCGTAGGCCAGAAGAGACCCAGTACTTC.

This clonotype was counted only a few times. The V gene is TRBV10-3, the J gene TRBJ1-1; 10 bases are a match to TRBD1. The ends lost 9 bases at V and 6 bases at J; junction bases unmatched: 7. Germline values: CDR1 ENHRY, CDR2 SYGVKD. The CDR3 covers 13 residues. CDR3 residues: CAIMTGGVSEAFF. The CDR3, as DNA: TGTGCCATAATGACAGGGGGCGTCTCTGAAGCTTTCTTT.

This clonotype was observed a handful of times. This chain links TRBV4-1 with TRBJ2-5; 7 nucleotides align to TRBD1. The DNA end lines up better with TRBJ2-7; the J call may be wrong. The CDR3 runs to 13 residues. Germline CDR1 MGHRA, CDR2 YSYEKL. The CDR3 DNA sequence: TGCGCCAGCAGCCAAGGACAGGGTTTCGAGCAGTACTTC. Translating it yields CASSQGQGFEQYF.

This clonotype has just a few counts. A read error may account for a junction end that differs from germline. The chain couples TRBV27 to TRBJ1-2, with D perhaps matching TRBD1 (5 bases). This CDR3 comprises 16 residues. The germline CDR1 and CDR2 sequences are MNHEY and SMNVEV (reference sequence). CDR3 DNA: TGTGCCAGCAGCTTATCGGCGGGGGTGAACTATGTGGGCTACACCTTC. Translated: CASSLSAGVNYVGYTF.

The chain uses TRBV4-1 and TRBJ1-6; D gene uncertain. Germline CDR1 reads MGHRA; CDR2 reads YSYEKL. The CDR3 runs 14 residues. The V end was cut by 0 bases, the J end by 9 bases, with 9 bases between. This CDR3 reads CASSQDHGGSPLHF. The CDR3 bases are TGCGCCAGCAGCCAAGATCATGGCGGTTCACCCCTCCACTTT.

In the case of this clonotype: A read error may produce the germline difference seen at one junction end. V is TRBV4-1 and J is TRBJ2-5; unclear D gene. There are 16 residues in the CDR3. The germline gives CDR1 MGHRA, CDR2 YSYEKL. This CDR3 reads CAGSQDDQQEQGTQYF. Written as DNA, the CDR3 is TGCGCCGGCAGCCAAGATGACCAGCAGGAGCAAGGGACCCAGTACTTC.

This clonotype was seen only a few times. This rearrangement joins TRBV6-5 to TRBJ2-3; 8 bases map to TRBD2. Trimming removed 2 bases from V and 4 bases from J; junction bases left unmatched: 8. This CDR3 contains 16 residues. Germline CDR1 reads MNHEY; CDR2 reads SVGAGI. The CDR3 is CASSYTYGGAADTQYF. The CDR3 nucleotides read TGTGCCAGCAGTTACACGTACGGGGGGGCGGCAGATACGCAGTATTTT.

This clonotype occurred many times. The chain links TRBV9 to TRBJ2-7; D remains ambiguous. V dropped 0 bases and J dropped 3 bases, with 13 bases sitting between them. Germline V gives CDR1 SGDLS, CDR2 YYNGEE. The CDR3 spans 15 residues. CDR3 sequence (DNA): TGTGCCAGCAGCGTAGCCTTAGGGCTAAACTACGAGCAGTACTTC. Translating it yields CASSVALGLNYEQYF.

There are many counts of this clonotype. The V and J genes are TRBV7-3 and TRBJ2-5; D assignment may be TRBD1 or TRBD2 (6 bases each). The V end lost 1 base, the J end lost 0 bases, and 9 bases lay between the germline ends. CDR3 length: 15 amino acids. CDR1 SGHTA and CDR2 FQGTGA come from the germline V gene. The CDR3 is CASSLNGGHQETQYF. The CDR3 DNA sequence: TGTGCCAGCAGCTTAAACGGGGGCCACCAAGAGACCCAGTACTTC.